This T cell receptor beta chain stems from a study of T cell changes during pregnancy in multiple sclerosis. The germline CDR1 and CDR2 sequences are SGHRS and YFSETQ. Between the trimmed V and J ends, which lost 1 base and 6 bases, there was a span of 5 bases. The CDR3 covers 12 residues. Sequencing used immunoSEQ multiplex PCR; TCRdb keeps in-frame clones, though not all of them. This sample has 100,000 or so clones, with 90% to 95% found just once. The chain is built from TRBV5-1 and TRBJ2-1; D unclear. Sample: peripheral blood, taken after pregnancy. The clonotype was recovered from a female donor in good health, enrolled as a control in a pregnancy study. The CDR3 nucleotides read TGCGCCAGCAGCTTGCAATCCAATGAGCAGTTCTTC. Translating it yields CASSLQSNEQFF.